These T cell receptor beta chains were read from a single sample in a study of shared T cell receptors in the human thymus. Using immunoSEQ multiplex PCR, the repertoire was profiled, and TCRdb retains in-frame clones only, with some absent. The repertoire holds more than 550,000 clones, 70% to 90% seen once, with roughly 0.01% in the top ten. The sample was also linked to a second study, of human thymus T cells.

Material: thymocytes. The source of these receptors is a girl in the first two years of life with a congenital heart defect. Both conserved end residues are trimmed from each CDR3.

len: 11
v_gene: TRBV25-1
CDR3aa: ASSECRATEAF

len: 14
v_gene: TRBV27
CDR3aa: ASTPFSSSSYNEQF

len: 19
v_gene: TRBV10-3
CDR3aa: AISVNRGLGAGGPRANVLT

len: 13
v_gene: TRBV14
CDR3aa: ASSSGGDLRTEAF

len: 15
v_gene: TRBV5-4
CDR3aa: ASSLGRGLKSTDTQY

len: 14
v_gene: TRBV7-9
CDR3aa: ASSLAGTSDLDTQY

len: 15
v_gene: TRBV25-1
CDR3aa: ASTPPTGYGDNYGYT

len: 11
v_gene: TRBV6-1
CDR3aa: ASRRGSNQPQH

len: 15
v_gene: TRBV28
CDR3aa: ASSLNHRTKSNQPQH

len: 17
v_gene: TRBV9
CDR3aa: ASSEFPTGTPALHTEAF

len: 15
v_gene: TRBV11-2
CDR3aa: ASSLAGTSGVHNEQF

len: 14
v_gene: TRBV7-2
CDR3aa: ASSTHSGTGASEAF

len: 14
v_gene: TRBV27
CDR3aa: ASSTRPRTGSYEQY

len: 11
v_gene: TRBV4-3
CDR3aa: ASSKGWSEGYT

len: 14
v_gene: TRBV27
CDR3aa: ASSLLTGGRDNEQF

len: 11
v_gene: TRBV19
CDR3aa: ASSGSGDYGYT

len: 14
v_gene: TRBV7-9
CDR3aa: ASSLAAVGANTEAF

len: 13
v_gene: TRBV7-3
CDR3aa: ASSLTPTENTEAF

len: 13
v_gene: TRBV6-5
CDR3aa: ASTSSGHMNTEAF

len: 12
v_gene: TRBV9
CDR3aa: ASRGQTNTGELF

len: 13
v_gene: TRBV28
CDR3aa: ASRGGSGETYEQY

len: 10
v_gene: TRBV10-2
CDR3aa: ASSPGSETQY

len: 10
v_gene: TRBV27
CDR3aa: ASSLRGGEQY

len: 11
v_gene: TRBV5-1
CDR3aa: ASSPLTGYGYT

len: 11
v_gene: TRBV19
CDR3aa: ASSDRGKQPQH

len: 13
v_gene: TRBV11-2
CDR3aa: ASSPRGPAFGEQY

len: 13
v_gene: TRBV15
CDR3aa: ATKQGHLPSYEQY

len: 10
v_gene: TRBV6-5
CDR3aa: ASSRANSPLH

len: 15
v_gene: TRBV5-8
CDR3aa: ASSLFTSGVVEETQY

len: 15
v_gene: TRBV21-1
CDR3aa: ASSKNCRTGNPYEQY

len: 13
v_gene: TRBV5-1
CDR3aa: ASSLVAGGPDEQF

len: 13
v_gene: TRBV2
CDR3aa: ASIISQGAFEKLF

len: 13
v_gene: TRBV6-5
CDR3aa: ASSYRGSENSPLH

len: 15
v_gene: TRBV25-1
CDR3aa: ASSALGQGPLNTEAF

len: 11
v_gene: TRBV6-5
CDR3aa: ASSHRGGDIQY

len: 12
v_gene: TRBV25-1
CDR3aa: ASSALGQSYGYT